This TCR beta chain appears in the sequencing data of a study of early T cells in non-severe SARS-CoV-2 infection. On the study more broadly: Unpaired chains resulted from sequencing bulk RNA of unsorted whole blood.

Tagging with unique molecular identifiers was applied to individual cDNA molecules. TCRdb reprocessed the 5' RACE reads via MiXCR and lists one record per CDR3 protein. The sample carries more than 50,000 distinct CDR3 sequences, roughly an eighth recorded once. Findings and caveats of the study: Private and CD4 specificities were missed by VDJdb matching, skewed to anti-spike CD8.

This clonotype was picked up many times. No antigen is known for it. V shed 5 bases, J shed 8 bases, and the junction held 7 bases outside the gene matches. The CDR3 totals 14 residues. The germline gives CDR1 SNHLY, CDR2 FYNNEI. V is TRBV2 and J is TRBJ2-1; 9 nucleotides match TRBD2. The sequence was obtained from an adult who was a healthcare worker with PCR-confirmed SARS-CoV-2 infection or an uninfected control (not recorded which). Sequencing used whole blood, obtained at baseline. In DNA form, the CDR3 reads TGTGCCAGCAGTAAGGGACTAGCCGGGTATGAGCAGTTCTTC. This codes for CASSKGLAGYEQFF.